A single sample is the source of the 14 T cell receptor beta chains below, sequenced in a study of T cells in women clearing cervical HPV infection. Only in-frame clones appear in the TCRdb table, and some are missing; sequencing was by immunoSEQ multiplex PCR. Its table records around 24,000 clones. Sequenced sample: blood buffy coat. Source of these receptors: a woman between 18 and 69 years old with a cervical HPV16 infection that either progressed to CIN3+ or cleared (not recorded which).

Concerning this clone itself: Sequencing ends 3 residues short of the CDR3 end; the germline J gene provides the rest. This chain joins TRBV30 and TRBJ1-1; 8 bases are shared with TRBD1. V was pared by 5 bases and J by 5 bases, with 4 bases of the junction left unmatched. The germline CDR1 and CDR2 sequences are GTSNPN and SVGIG (reference sequence). The CDR3 extends over 12 amino acids. This chain's CDR3 is CAWEQGGTEAFF. Partial CDR3 DNA: TGTGCCTGGGAACAGGGGGGAACTGAA.

Notes on this clone: The DNA ends 3 residues before the CDR3 does, and the rest of the CDR3 is filled in from the germline J gene. The chain uses TRBV5-1 and TRBJ1-4; 10 bases align to TRBD1. Germline CDR1 reads SGHRS; CDR2 reads YFSETQ. There are 15 residues in the CDR3. The sequenced part of the CDR3 DNA is TGCGCCAGCAGCCGCGAGGGACAGGGGAATTCACCA. Its translation: CASSREGQGNSP. The complete CDR3 protein is CASSREGQGNSPLFF.

Here the CDR3 reads CASSRTGGTEAFF. The sequenced part of the CDR3 DNA is TGTGCCAGCTCTAGGACAGGGGGCACTGAA. The chain couples TRBV28 to TRBJ1-1; the match to TRBD1 covers 10 bases. The read comes to an end 3 residues before the CDR3 does, leaving the germline J gene to fill in the end. The CDR3 contains 13 residues. With 8 bases clipped from V and 4 bases from J, the junction kept 4 bases outside the gene matches. Looked up from germline, CDR1 is MDHEN and CDR2 is SYDVKM.

A word on this clone: At one end, the junction sequence differs from germline, possibly due to a read error. The read ends 3 residues before the CDR3 terminus; that terminus is restored from the germline J gene. The gene calls are TRBV4-2 and TRBJ2-7, with a tentative D call TRBD1 (6 bases). The CDR3 totals 16 residues. Germline V lookup: CDR1 LGHNA, CDR2 YNFKEQ. CDR3 region: CASSQVFAGAAYEQYF. The sequenced CDR3 bases are TGCGCCAGCAGCCAAGTTTTCGCAGGGGCTGCCTACGAG.

A word on this clone: The sequence runs out 3 residues before the end of the CDR3; the remainder is reconstructed from the germline J gene. The chain is built from TRBV28 and TRBJ1-2; D is undetermined. Germline loops: CDR1 MDHEN, CDR2 SYDVKM. Trimming pared 5 bases from V and 2 bases from J, leaving 12 bases between. This CDR3 spans 14 amino acids. The CDR3: CASSAPGPNYGYTF. The part of the CDR3 DNA that was read is TGTGCCAGCAGTGCTCCAGGCCCCAACTATGGC.

As regards this clone: The read terminates 3 residues ahead of where the CDR3 ends, so the germline J gene completes it. The chain is built from TRBV7-3 and TRBJ2-2, with TRBD1 as a possible D gene (6 bases). Germline V lookup: CDR1 SGHTA, CDR2 FQGTGA. The CDR3 has 16 residues. Trimming removed 4 bases from V and 0 bases from J, with 12 bases in between. The sequenced CDR3 bases are TGTGCCAGCAGCTCAGGGGCAGGGGCGAACACCGGGGAG. This encodes CASSSGAGANTGE. The CDR3 reads in full as CASSSGAGANTGELFF.

Comment on this clone: The CDR3 end is not reached by the read, which stops 3 residues before it; the germline J gene fills it in. The chain couples TRBV30 to TRBJ1-2; 11 nucleotides agree with TRBD1. The germline gives CDR1 GTSNPN, CDR2 SVGIG (reference sequence). This CDR3 comprises 16 residues. The CDR3 reads CAWSAKDRGHQETYTF. Incomplete CDR3 DNA: TGTGCCTGGAGCGCTAAGGACAGGGGGCACCAAGAGACC.

With regard to this clone: Read coverage stops 3 residues before the CDR3 terminus; the germline J gene supplies the remainder. The gene calls are TRBV18 and TRBJ2-3; the match to TRBD2 covers 9 bases. The CDR3 length is 15 residues. The V gene end was trimmed by 4 bases and the J gene end by 1 base; junction bases not matched to a gene: 3. Germline CDR1 and CDR2: KGHSH and LQKENI. The DNA read from the CDR3 is TGTGCCAGCTCACTCGAGCGGGGGGGCACAGATACG. Its translation: CASSLERGGTDT. The full CDR3 reads CASSLERGGTDTQYF.

In the case of this clone: The read comes to an end 3 residues before the CDR3 does, leaving the germline J gene to fill in the end. The chain links TRBV7-6 to TRBJ2-2; perhaps TRBD1 as D (6 bases). This CDR3 has 14 residues. Trimming took 5 bases from V and 5 from J, leaving 12 bases between them. Germline V lookup: CDR1 SGHVS, CDR2 FNYEAQ. CDR3 loop: CASSPGRGTGELFF. The part of the CDR3 DNA that was read is TGTGCCAGCAGCCCTGGAAGGGGGACCGGGGAG.

In regard to this clone: The CDR3 extends 3 residues past the end of the read, so its final part is completed from the germline J gene. The chain couples TRBV18 to TRBJ2-7; 9 nucleotides align to TRBD1. CDR1 and CDR2 (germline): KGHSH, LQKENI. The CDR3 is made up of 14 amino acids. With 6 bases clipped from V and 6 bases from J, the junction kept 9 bases outside the gene matches. CDR3 sequence reads: CASSPGTGRVEQYF. The CDR3 bases that were read are TGTGCCAGCTCCCCCGGGACAGGGAGGGTCGAG.

On this clone: The sequence runs out 3 residues before the end of the CDR3; the remainder is reconstructed from the germline J gene. The chain links TRBV6-2 or TRBV6-3 to TRBJ2-2; tentatively, D is TRBD1 (5 bases). The V end was cut by 1 base, the J end by 4 bases, with 7 bases between. The CDR3 consists of 14 residues. CDR1 is MNHEY and CDR2 is SVGEGT in the germline V gene. Partial CDR3 DNA: TGTGCCAGCAGTTACTTAGACAGCACCGGGGAG. The encoded protein is CASSYLDSTGE. The entire CDR3 reads CASSYLDSTGELFF.

With respect to this clone: The read comes to an end 3 residues before the CDR3 does, leaving the germline J gene to fill in the end. The V call is TRBV7-2, the J call TRBJ1-2; 10 nucleotides align to TRBD1. Germline CDR1 is SGHTA and CDR2 is FQGNSA. J lost 5 bases, V lost 0 bases, and 6 bases had no gene match. The CDR3 is made up of 16 amino acids. This CDR3 reads CASSLALMDRGYGYTF. Incomplete CDR3 DNA: TGTGCCAGCAGCTTAGCCCTCATGGACAGGGGGTATGGC.

With regard to this clone: The read terminates 3 residues ahead of where the CDR3 ends, so the germline J gene completes it. This sequence joins TRBV7-3 and TRBJ2-7; D might be TRBD1 (5 bases). In germline, CDR1 is SGHTA, CDR2 FQGTGA. Deletions cut 0 bases from V and 6 bases from J, with 12 bases between. CDR3 length: 14 residues. CDR3 loop: CASSLTGPGGEQYF. The covered CDR3 bases are TGTGCCAGCAGCTTAACGGGGCCCGGTGGCGAG.

About this clone: The missing CDR3 end, 3 residues past where the read stops, is filled in from the germline J gene. The chain uses TRBV19 and TRBJ1-3; TRBD1 might be the D (5 bases). The germline V gene has CDR1 LNHDA and CDR2 SQIVND (reference sequence). The V end lost 3 bases, the J end lost 4 bases, and 13 bases lay between the germline ends. This CDR3 has 15 residues. CDR3 loop: CASSILQDRGNTIYF. The sequenced CDR3 bases are TGTGCCAGTAGTATCCTCCAAGACAGAGGAAACACC. Full variable domain (outside the CDR3, taken from reference TRBV19 and TRBJ1-3): DGGITQSPKYLFRKEGQNVTLSCEQNLNHDAMYWYRQDPGQGLRLIYYSQIVNDFQKGDIAEGYSVSREKKESFPLTVTSAQKNPTAFYLCASSILQDRGNTIYFGEGSWLTVV.